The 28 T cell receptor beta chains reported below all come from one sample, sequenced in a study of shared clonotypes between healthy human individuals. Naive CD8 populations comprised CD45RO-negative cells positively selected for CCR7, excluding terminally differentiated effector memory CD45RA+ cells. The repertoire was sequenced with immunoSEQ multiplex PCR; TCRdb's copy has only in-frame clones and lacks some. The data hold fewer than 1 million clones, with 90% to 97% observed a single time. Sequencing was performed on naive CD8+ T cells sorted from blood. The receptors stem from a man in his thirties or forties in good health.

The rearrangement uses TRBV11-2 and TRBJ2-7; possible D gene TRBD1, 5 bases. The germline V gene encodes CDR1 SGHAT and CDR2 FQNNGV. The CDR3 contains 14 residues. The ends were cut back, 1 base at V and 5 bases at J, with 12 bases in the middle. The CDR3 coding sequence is TGTGCCAGCAGCTTAGGGGCAGGGTTGAACGAGCAGTACTTC. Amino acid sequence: CASSLGAGLNEQYF.

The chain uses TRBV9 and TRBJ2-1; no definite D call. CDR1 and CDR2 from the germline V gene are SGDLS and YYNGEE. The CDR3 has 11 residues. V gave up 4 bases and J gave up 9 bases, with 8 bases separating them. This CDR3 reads CASSLLGEQFF. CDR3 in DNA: TGTGCCAGCAGCCTGCTAGGTGAGCAGTTCTTC.

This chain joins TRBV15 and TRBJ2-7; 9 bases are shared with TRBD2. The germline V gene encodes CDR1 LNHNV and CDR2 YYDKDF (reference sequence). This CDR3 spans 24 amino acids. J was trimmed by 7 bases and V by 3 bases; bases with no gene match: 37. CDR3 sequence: CATSSHPGTATAAASGIPVWEQYF. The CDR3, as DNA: TGTGCCACCAGCAGCCACCCTGGGACAGCCACCGCAGCGGCTAGCGGGATCCCGGTTTGGGAGCAGTACTTC.

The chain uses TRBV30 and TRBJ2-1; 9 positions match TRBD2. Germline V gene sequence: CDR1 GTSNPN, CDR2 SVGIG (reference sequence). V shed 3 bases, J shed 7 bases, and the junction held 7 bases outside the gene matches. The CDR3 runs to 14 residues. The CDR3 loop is CAWRRGRGTNEQFF. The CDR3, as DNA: TGTGCCTGGAGGCGCGGGAGGGGTACGAATGAGCAGTTCTTC.

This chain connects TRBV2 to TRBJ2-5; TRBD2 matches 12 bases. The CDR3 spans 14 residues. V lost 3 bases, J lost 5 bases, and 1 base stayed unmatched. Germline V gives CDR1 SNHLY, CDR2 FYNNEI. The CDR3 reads CASSETSGSETQYF. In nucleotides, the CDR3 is TGTGCCAGCAGTGAGACTAGCGGGAGTGAGACCCAGTACTTC.

The CDR3 nucleotides read TGTGCCAGCAGCACAGGGGGTTACAATGAGCAGTTCTTC. Translated, it gives CASSTGGYNEQFF. The chain recombines TRBV13 with TRBJ2-1; 8 positions agree with TRBD1. This CDR3 has 13 amino acids. Germline CDR1 and CDR2: PRHDT and FYEKMQ (reference sequence). V trimming: 5 bases; J trimming: 4 bases; junction bases outside the gene matches: 1.

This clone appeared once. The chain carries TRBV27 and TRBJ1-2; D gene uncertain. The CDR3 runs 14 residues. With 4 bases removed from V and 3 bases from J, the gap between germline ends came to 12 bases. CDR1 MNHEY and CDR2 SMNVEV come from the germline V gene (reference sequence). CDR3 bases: TGTGCCAGCAGTTCCCTGGCGGGGTACTATGGCTACACCTTC. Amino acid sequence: CASSSLAGYYGYTF.

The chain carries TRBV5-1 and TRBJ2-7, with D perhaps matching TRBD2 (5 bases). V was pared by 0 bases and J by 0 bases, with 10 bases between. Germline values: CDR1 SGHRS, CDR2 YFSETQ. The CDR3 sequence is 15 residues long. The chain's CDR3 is CASSLGTESSYEQYF. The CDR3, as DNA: TGCGCCAGCAGCTTGGGGACTGAGAGCTCCTACGAGCAGTACTTC.

In DNA form, the CDR3 reads TGTGCCAGTAGTATTCTTGCCCACGGCTACGAGCAGTACTTC. It is translated as CASSILAHGYEQYF. This chain links TRBV19 with TRBJ2-7; no definite D call. The CDR3 loop spans 14 amino acids. Trimming cost V 3 bases and J 3 bases, with 12 bases left between them. The V gene's germline CDR1 is LNHDA and CDR2 SQIVND (reference sequence).

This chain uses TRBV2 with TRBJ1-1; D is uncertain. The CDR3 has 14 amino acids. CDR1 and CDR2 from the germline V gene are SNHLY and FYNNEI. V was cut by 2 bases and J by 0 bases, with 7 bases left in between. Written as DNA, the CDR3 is TGTGCCAGCAGTGAAACGGGCTTGAACACTGAAGCTTTCTTT. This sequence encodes CASSETGLNTEAFF.

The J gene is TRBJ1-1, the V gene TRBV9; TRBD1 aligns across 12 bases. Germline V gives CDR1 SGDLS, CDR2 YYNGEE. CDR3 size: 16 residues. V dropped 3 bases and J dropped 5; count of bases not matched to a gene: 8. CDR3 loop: CASSALRDRGQTEAFF. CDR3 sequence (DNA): TGTGCCAGCAGCGCGCTCCGGGACAGGGGGCAGACTGAAGCTTTCTTT.

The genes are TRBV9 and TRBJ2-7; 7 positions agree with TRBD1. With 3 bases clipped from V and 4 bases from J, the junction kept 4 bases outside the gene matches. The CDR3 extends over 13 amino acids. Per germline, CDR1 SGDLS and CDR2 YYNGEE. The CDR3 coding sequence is TGTGCCAGCAGCGGAGAGGGACAGTACGAGCAGTACTTC. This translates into CASSGEGQYEQYF.

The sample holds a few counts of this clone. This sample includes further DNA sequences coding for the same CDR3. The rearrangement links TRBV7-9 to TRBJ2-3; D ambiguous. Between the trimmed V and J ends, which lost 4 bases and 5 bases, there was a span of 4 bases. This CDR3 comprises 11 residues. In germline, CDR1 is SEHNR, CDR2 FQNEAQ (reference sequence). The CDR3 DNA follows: TGTGCCAGCAGCTCGAGAGATACGCAGTATTTT. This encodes CASSSRDTQYF. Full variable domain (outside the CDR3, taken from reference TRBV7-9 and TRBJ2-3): DTGVSQNPRHKITKRGQNVTFRCDPISEHNRLYWYRQTLGQGPEFLTYFQNEAQLEKSRLLSDRFSAERPKGSFSTLEIQRTEQGDSAMYLCASSSRDTQYFGPGTRLTVL.

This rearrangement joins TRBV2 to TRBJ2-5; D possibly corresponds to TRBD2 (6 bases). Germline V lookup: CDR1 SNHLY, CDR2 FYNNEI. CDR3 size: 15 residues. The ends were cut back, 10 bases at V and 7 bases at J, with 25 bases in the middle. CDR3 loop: CATPQLRETLGTQYF. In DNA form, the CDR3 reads TGTGCCACCCCTCAACTACGGGAGACACTTGGGACCCAGTACTTC.

The DNA for the CDR3 is TGTGCCAGCAGCAGGGTGGCGGGAGGATCCTACAATGAGCAGTTCTTC. Its protein product is CASSRVAGGSYNEQFF. V usage is TRBV11-2 and J usage is TRBJ2-1; 8 nucleotides match TRBD2. V was clipped by 5 bases and J by 1 base; unmatched bases: 7. Looked up from germline, CDR1 is SGHAT and CDR2 is FQNNGV. The CDR3 covers 16 residues.

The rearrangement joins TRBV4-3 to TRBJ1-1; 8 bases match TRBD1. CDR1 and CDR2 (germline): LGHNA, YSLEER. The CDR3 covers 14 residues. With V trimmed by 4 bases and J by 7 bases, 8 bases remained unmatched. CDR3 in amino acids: CASSPSTGVDEAFF. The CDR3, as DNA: TGCGCCAGCAGCCCGTCGACAGGGGTGGATGAAGCTTTCTTT.

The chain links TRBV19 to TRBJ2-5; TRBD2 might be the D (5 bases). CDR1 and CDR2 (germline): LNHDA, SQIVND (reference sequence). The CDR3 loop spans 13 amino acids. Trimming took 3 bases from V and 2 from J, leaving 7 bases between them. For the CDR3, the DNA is TGTGCCAGTAGTATCCGGGAACAAGAGACCCAGTACTTC. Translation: CASSIREQETQYF.

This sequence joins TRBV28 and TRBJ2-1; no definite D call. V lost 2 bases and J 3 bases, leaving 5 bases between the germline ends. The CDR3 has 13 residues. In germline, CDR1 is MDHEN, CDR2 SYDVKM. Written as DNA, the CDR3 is TGTGCCAGCAGTTTAACGCTCTACAATGAGCAGTTCTTC. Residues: CASSLTLYNEQFF. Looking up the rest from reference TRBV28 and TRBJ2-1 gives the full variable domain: DVKVTQSSRYLVKRTGEKVFLECVQDMDHENMFWYRQDPGLGLRLIYFSYDVKMKEKGDIPEGYSVSREKKERFSLILESASTNQTSMYLCASSLTLYNEQFFGPGTRLTVL.

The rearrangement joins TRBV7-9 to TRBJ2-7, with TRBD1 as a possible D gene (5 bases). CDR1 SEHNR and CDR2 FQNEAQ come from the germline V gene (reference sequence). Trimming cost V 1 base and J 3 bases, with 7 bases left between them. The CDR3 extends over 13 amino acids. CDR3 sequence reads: CASSLGQFYEQYF. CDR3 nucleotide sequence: TGTGCCAGCAGCTTAGGACAGTTCTACGAGCAGTACTTC. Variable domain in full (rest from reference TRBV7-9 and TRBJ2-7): DTGVSQNPRHKITKRGQNVTFRCDPISEHNRLYWYRQTLGQGPEFLTYFQNEAQLEKSRLLSDRFSAERPKGSFSTLEIQRTEQGDSAMYLCASSLGQFYEQYFGPGTRLTVT.

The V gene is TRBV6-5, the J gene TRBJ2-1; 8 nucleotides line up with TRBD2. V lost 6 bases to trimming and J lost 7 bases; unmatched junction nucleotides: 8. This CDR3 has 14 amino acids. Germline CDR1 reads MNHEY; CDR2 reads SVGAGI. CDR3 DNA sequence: TGTGCCAGCAGGAACTCGGGGGGGTGGAATGAGCAGTTCTTC. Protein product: CASRNSGGWNEQFF.

In DNA form, the CDR3 reads TGTGCCACCAGCAGGGGGTATACAGGGATTGAGCAGTTCTTC. Its translation: CATSRGYTGIEQFF. The chain combines TRBV15 with TRBJ2-1; TRBD1 might be the D (6 bases). The CDR3 totals 14 residues. Looked up from germline, CDR1 is LNHNV and CDR2 is YYDKDF (reference sequence). The V end was cut by 3 bases, the J end by 9 bases, with 15 bases between.

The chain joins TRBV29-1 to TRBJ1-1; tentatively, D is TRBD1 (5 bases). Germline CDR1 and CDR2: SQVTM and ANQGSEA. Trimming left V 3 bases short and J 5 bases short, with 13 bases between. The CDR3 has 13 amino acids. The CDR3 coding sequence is TGCAGCGTTGAGCCCAGGGAAAAAACTGAAGCTTTCTTT. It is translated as CSVEPREKTEAFF.

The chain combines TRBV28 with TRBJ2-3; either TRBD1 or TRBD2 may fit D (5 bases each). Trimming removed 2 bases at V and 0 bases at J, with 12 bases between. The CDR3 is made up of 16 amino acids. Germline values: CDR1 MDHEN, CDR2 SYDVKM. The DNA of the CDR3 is TGTGCCAGCAGTTTAACCAGGGAGTCCAGCACAGATACGCAGTATTTT. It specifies CASSLTRESSTDTQYF.

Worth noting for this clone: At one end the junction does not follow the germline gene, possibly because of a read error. The CDR3 loop reads CSVVTSSSHNEQFF. CDR3 bases: TGCAGCGTTGTCACGTCTAGCTCCCACAATGAGCAGTTCTTC. The chain joins TRBV29-1 to TRBJ2-1, with D possibly matching TRBD2 (5 bases). CDR1 and CDR2 from the germline V gene are SQVTM and ANQGSEA. CDR3 length equals 14 residues.

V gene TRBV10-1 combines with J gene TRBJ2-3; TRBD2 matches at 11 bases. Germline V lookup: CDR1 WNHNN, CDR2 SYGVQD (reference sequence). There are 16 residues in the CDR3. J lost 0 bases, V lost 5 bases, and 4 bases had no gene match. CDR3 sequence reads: CASSPGLADSTDTQYF. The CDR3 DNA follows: TGCGCCAGCAGTCCGGGACTAGCGGATAGCACAGATACGCAGTATTTT.

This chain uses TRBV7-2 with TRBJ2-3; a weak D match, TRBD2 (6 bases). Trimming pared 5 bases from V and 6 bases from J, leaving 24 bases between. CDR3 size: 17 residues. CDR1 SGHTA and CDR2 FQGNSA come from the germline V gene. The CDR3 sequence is CASSPWVVAVSEDTQYF. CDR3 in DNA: TGTGCCAGCAGCCCATGGGTTGTAGCGGTATCCGAGGATACGCAGTATTTT.

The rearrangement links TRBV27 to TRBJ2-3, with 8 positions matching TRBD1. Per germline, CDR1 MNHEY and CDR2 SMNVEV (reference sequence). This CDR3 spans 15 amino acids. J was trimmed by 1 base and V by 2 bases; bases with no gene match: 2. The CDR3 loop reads CASSLIRGRTDTQYF. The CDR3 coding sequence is TGTGCCAGCAGTTTAATCAGGGGGCGCACAGATACGCAGTATTTT.

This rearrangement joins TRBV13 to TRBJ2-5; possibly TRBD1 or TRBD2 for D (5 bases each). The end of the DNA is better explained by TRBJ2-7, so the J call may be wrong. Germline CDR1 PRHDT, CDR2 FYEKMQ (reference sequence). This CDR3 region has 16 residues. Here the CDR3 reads CASSLRGATEAYEQYF. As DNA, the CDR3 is TGTGCCAGCAGCCTTAGAGGGGCCACTGAAGCCTACGAGCAGTACTTC.